This T cell receptor (beta chain) was captured in a study of identical twins. This clonotype was detected a few times. Germline V CDR1 and CDR2: SGHRS, YFSETQ. The V end was cut by 4 bases, the J end by 2 bases, with 12 bases between. The CDR3 runs to 14 residues. Using its own MiXCR run on the 5' RACE reads, TCRdb lists one record per CDR3 protein. The sample shows more than 600,000 distinct CDR3 sequences, 18% of them seen only once. These data were also reused for a study on T cells expressing NK-cell markers.

V and J are TRBV5-1 and TRBJ2-5; D is unresolved. The receptor comes from a woman younger than 35 in good health. Source material: PBMCs. CDR3 in DNA: TGCGCCAGCAGCCCACTCGTAGGGCAAGAGACCCAGTACTTC. Translating it yields CASSPLVGQETQYF.